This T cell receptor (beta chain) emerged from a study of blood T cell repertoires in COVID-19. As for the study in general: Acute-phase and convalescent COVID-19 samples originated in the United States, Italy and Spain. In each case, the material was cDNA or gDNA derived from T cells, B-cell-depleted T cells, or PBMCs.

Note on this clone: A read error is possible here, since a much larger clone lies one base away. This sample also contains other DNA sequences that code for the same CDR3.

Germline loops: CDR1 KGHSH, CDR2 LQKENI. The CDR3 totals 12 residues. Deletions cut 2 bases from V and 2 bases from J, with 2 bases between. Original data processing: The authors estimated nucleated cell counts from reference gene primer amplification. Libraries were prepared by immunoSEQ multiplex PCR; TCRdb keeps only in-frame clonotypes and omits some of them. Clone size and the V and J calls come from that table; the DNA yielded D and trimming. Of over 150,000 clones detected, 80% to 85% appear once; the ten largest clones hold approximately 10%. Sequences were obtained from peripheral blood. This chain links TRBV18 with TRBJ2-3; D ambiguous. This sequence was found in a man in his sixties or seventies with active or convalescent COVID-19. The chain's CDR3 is CASSPYTDTQYF. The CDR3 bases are TGTGCCAGCTCACCATACACAGATACGCAGTATTTT.